A selection of T cell receptor beta chains follows, all from one sample in a study of control samples from healthy donors and cancer patients. The table came from immunoSEQ multiplex PCR; TCRdb's copy has only in-frame clones and leaves some out. The sample holds around 41,000 clones; around four fifths are singletons and the top ten take around a fifth. The sequencing sample was made of PBMCs. These receptors were obtained from an older woman with lung cancer. Both conserved end residues are part of each CDR3. A D gene is named only where the DNA matches it firmly. Size is omitted from some rows. Given values are once, few, many or a class for expanded clones.

D gene,clone size,J gene,V gene,CDR3 protein,CDR3 DNA
TRBD2,NA,TRBJ2-2,TRBV11-2,CASSLTSGNAGELFF,TGTGCCAGCAGCCTTACTAGCGGGAACGCCGGGGAGCTGTTTTTT
NA,few,TRBJ2-5,TRBV2,CASSPERGRETQYF,TGTGCCTCCTCCCCGGAGCGAGGCCGAGAGACCCAGTACTTC
TRBD2,NA,TRBJ2-4,TRBV5-4,CASNRWGGGAKNIQYF,TGTGCCAGCAACAGGTGGGGCGGGGGGGCCAAAAACATTCAGTACTTC
NA,NA,TRBJ2-3,TRBV9,CASSVVAVGTDTQYF,TGTGCCAGCAGCGTAGTCGCTGTTGGAACAGATACGCAGTATTTT
NA,NA,TRBJ2-3,TRBV11-3,CASSSRETDTQYF,TGTGCCAGCAGCTCCAGGGAAACAGATACGCAGTATTTT
NA,NA,TRBJ2-7,TRBV7-2,CASSLVVTAYEQYF,TGTGCCAGCAGCTTAGTGGTCACCGCCTACGAGCAGTACTTC
NA,few,TRBJ2-1,TRBV12-3/TRBV12-4,CASSLGRNEQFF,TGTGCCAGCAGTTTAGGCAGGAATGAGCAGTTCTTC
NA,NA,TRBJ2-3,TRBV6-5,CAVRKTGPGGDTQYF,TGTGCCGTACGAAAGACAGGCCCAGGAGGCGATACGCAGTATTTT
TRBD1,once,TRBJ2-4,TRBV7-3,CASGRQGENIQYF,TGTGCCAGCGGCCGACAGGGGGAAAACATTCAGTACTTC
NA,NA,TRBJ2-2,TRBV10-3,CAISRWSGLTNTGELFF,TGTGCCATCAGTAGGTGGTCGGGCCTAACGAACACCGGGGAGCTGTTTTTT
TRBD1,NA,TRBJ2-1,TRBV28,CASSPIGQGYNEQFF,TGTGCCAGCAGTCCCATAGGACAGGGGTACAATGAGCAGTTCTTC
NA,NA,TRBJ1-5,TRBV3-1/TRBV3-2,CASSLGVINQPQHF,TGTGCCAGCAGCCTCGGGGTGATCAATCAGCCCCAGCATTTT
NA,NA,TRBJ1-3,TRBV19,CASSIQGNTIYF,TGTGCCAGTAGTATACAGGGAAACACCATATATTTT
TRBD2,once,TRBJ2-7,TRBV6-2/TRBV6-3,CASSFRLAGYEQYF,TGTGCCAGCAGTTTCCGACTAGCGGGTTACGAGCAGTACTTC
NA,NA,TRBJ2-7,TRBV19,CASRMGGSYEQYF,TGTGCCAGTAGGATGGGGGGTTCCTACGAGCAGTACTTC
NA,NA,TRBJ2-7,TRBV2,CASSVVYEQYF,TGTGCCAGCAGTGTAGTCTACGAGCAGTACTTC
NA,once,TRBJ1-2,TRBV6-5,CASSYRRTNYGYTF,TGTGCCAGCAGTTACAGGCGGACTAACTATGGCTACACCTTC
NA,NA,TRBJ1-6,TRBV7-8,CASSPRTVGDSPLHF,TGTGCCAGCAGCCCCCGGACAGTTGGAGATTCACCCCTCCACTTT
TRBD2,NA,TRBJ2-7,TRBV4-2,CASSQGGGGAFEQYF,TGTGCCAGCAGCCAAGGAGGCGGGGGGGCGTTTGAGCAGTACTTC
NA,NA,TRBJ1-2,TRBV5-8,CASSLSHGADGYTF,TGTGCCAGCAGCTTGAGTCACGGGGCGGATGGCTACACCTTC
NA,few,TRBJ2-5,TRBV4-1,CASSSPGRGPAQYF,TGCGCCAGCAGCTCTCCCGGCCGGGGTCCGGCCCAGTACTTC
NA,NA,TRBJ2-3,TRBV6-5,CASRLTRVAADTQYF,TGTGCCAGCAGGCTAACAAGGGTCGCCGCAGATACGCAGTATTTT
NA,few,TRBJ1-1,TRBV5-1,CASSLGGGTLNTEAFF,TGCGCCAGCAGCTTGGGTGGGGGGACGTTGAACACTGAAGCTTTCTTT
NA,NA,TRBJ2-7,TRBV15,CATSYSADSRGYEQYF,TGTGCCACCAGCTATTCCGCCGACTCCAGGGGCTACGAGCAGTACTTC
NA,NA,TRBJ2-1,TRBV13,CASNGRGGNNEQFF,TGTGCCAGCAACGGCAGGGGGGGTAACAATGAGCAGTTCTTC
TRBD2,NA,TRBJ2-5,TRBV5-4,CASSPLTSGRETQYF,TGTGCCAGCAGCCCCTTGACTAGCGGGAGAGAGACCCAGTACTTC
NA,NA,TRBJ2-1,TRBV4-3,CASSQDEAGSYNEQFF,TGCGCCAGCAGCCAGGACGAGGCCGGCTCCTACAATGAGCAGTTCTTC
NA,NA,TRBJ2-2,TRBV6-5,CASSYDDIELFF,TGTGCCAGCAGTTACGATGACATTGAGCTGTTTTTT
TRBD2,few,TRBJ2-5,TRBV12-5,CASGLVAGSETQYF,TGTGCTAGTGGTTTGGTAGCGGGGTCGGAGACCCAGTACTTC
NA,NA,TRBJ2-4,TRBV3-1/TRBV3-2,CASSQVPSGSSRYF,TGTGCCAGCAGCCAAGTGCCGTCGGGGAGTTCACGTTACTTC
TRBD1,NA,TRBJ1-1,TRBV4-1,CASGDSGAFF,TGCGCCAGCGGGGACAGCGGAGCTTTCTTT
NA,NA,TRBJ1-2,TRBV12-3/TRBV12-4,CASAWGGYGYTF,TGTGCCAGCGCCTGGGGAGGCTATGGCTACACCTTC
NA,NA,TRBJ2-7,TRBV19,CASKPGASYEQYF,TGTGCCAGTAAGCCAGGAGCCTCCTACGAGCAGTACTTC
TRBD2,once,TRBJ2-3,TRBV30,CAWSVKLAGGADTQYF,TGTGCCTGGAGTGTAAAGTTAGCGGGAGGGGCAGATACGCAGTATTTT
NA,NA,TRBJ1-5,TRBV27,CASSLYLSSNQPQHF,TGTGCCAGCAGTTTATACTTGTCCAGCAATCAGCCCCAGCATTTT
NA,NA,TRBJ2-2,TRBV29-1,CSVERDRGRGELFF,TGCAGCGTTGAAAGGGACCGGGGCAGGGGGGAGCTGTTTTTT
NA,NA,TRBJ1-1,TRBV9,CASSPTTEAFF,TGTGCCAGCAGCCCCACTACTGAAGCTTTCTTT
NA,NA,TRBJ1-5,TRBV5-4,CASSLAGPNQPQHF,TGTGCCAGCAGCTTAGCCGGGCCCAATCAGCCCCAGCATTTT
NA,NA,TRBJ2-1,TRBV6-2/TRBV6-3,CASSARWDGSYNEQFF,TGTGCCAGCAGTGCCAGGTGGGATGGCTCCTACAATGAGCAGTTCTTC
NA,NA,TRBJ2-2,TRBV24-1,CATSGSDRNTGELFF,TGTGCCACCAGTGGATCGGACAGGAACACCGGGGAGCTGTTTTTT
TRBD2,NA,TRBJ2-5,TRBV6-2/TRBV6-3,CASSPGTSGYQETQYF,TGTGCCAGCAGTCCCGGGACTAGCGGGTACCAAGAGACCCAGTACTTC
NA,NA,TRBJ2-3,TRBV11-2,CASRDGTNTDTQYF,TGTGCCAGCAGGGACGGGACAAACACAGATACGCAGTATTTT
TRBD1,NA,TRBJ1-2,TRBV12-3/TRBV12-4,CAGYYRGRDGYTF,TGTGCCGGATATTACAGGGGGAGAGATGGCTACACCTTC
NA,NA,TRBJ1-3,TRBV9,CASSVGDLRSGNTIYF,TGTGCCAGCAGCGTGGGGGACTTGCGCTCTGGAAACACCATATATTTT
TRBD1,NA,TRBJ1-2,TRBV29-1,CSVEDRGYLFRF,TGCAGCGTTGAGGACAGGGGGTACTTATTCCGCTTC
TRBD2,NA,TRBJ2-5,TRBV12-5,CASGYPSGGVETQYF,TGTGCTAGTGGTTACCCTAGCGGGGGAGTTGAGACCCAGTACTTC
NA,few,TRBJ2-3,TRBV29-1,CSVVAQLTDTQYF,TGCAGCGTTGTTGCTCAGTTAACAGATACGCAGTATTTT
TRBD1,NA,TRBJ1-1,TRBV5-6,CASSSTGVLEAFF,TGTGCCAGCAGCTCTACAGGGGTCTTAGAAGCTTTCTTT
NA,NA,TRBJ1-2,TRBV30,CAWSVRENGYTF,TGTGCCTGGAGTGTCAGGGAAAATGGCTACACCTTC
NA,once,TRBJ1-4,TRBV23-1,CASSHSGERVATNEKLFF,TGCGCCAGCAGTCATTCTGGGGAGCGGGTCGCAACTAATGAAAAACTGTTTTTT
NA,once,TRBJ1-1,TRBV25-1,CASSDPTDRPAEAFF,TGTGCCAGCAGTGACCCGACTGACCGCCCCGCGGAAGCTTTCTTT
NA,NA,TRBJ1-1,TRBV29-1,CSVEVPLSTEAFF,TGCAGCGTTGAAGTACCTCTGAGCACTGAAGCTTTCTTT
NA,NA,TRBJ1-1,TRBV6-5,CASSREGEAFF,TGTGCCAGCAGCCGCGAGGGGGAAGCTTTCTTT
NA,NA,TRBJ1-2,TRBV5-6,CASSFRSYGYTF,TGTGCCAGCAGCTTCCGCTCCTATGGCTACACCTTC
NA,NA,TRBJ2-5,TRBV7-3,CASSPRGGAQETQYF,TGTGCCAGCAGCCCCCGAGGGGGGGCCCAAGAGACCCAGTACTTC
NA,NA,TRBJ2-2,TRBV10-3,CAIGPRTTNTGELFF,TGTGCCATCGGCCCCAGGACCACAAACACCGGGGAGCTGTTTTTT
NA,NA,TRBJ2-4,TRBV12-3/TRBV12-4,CASASMGVQYF,TGTGCCAGCGCCTCTATGGGCGTTCAGTACTTC